Following are 20 T cell receptor beta chains from one sample sequenced in a study of tumor-infiltrating lymphocytes in oesophageal squamous cell carcinoma. TCRdb reanalysed the PCR reads using MiXCR and keeps one entry per CDR3 protein. Here the sample spans approximately 2,600 distinct CDR3 sequences, about 15% being singletons. Sequenced: esophageal tumor tissue. These receptors were obtained from a male donor with esophageal squamous cell carcinoma.

This clonotype has more than one count but fewer than ten. The conserved phenylalanine or tryptophan is not found at the CDR3 terminus, so this likely reflects a read error. No DNA is shown, since the ends of the CDR3 on it are uncertain; the CDR3 is the one TCRdb lists. This chain connects TRBV12-5 to TRBJ2-7; whether TRBD1, the table's D call, matches the DNA was not checked. Germline values: CDR1 LGHNT, CDR2 FRNRAP. The CDR3 extends over 15 residues, inclusive of both ends. The CDR3 loop reads CASGAGEIYGYTFGS.

At least ten counts were recorded for this clonotype. This chain connects TRBV11-3 to TRBJ2-6; maybe TRBD1 (5 bases). Trimming pared 10 bases from V and 0 bases from J, leaving 13 bases between. The germline V gene encodes CDR1 SGHNT and CDR2 YENEEA. The CDR3 totals 15 residues. CDR3 amino acids: CAIMTVISGANVLTF. As DNA, the CDR3 is TGTGCCATCATGACAGTCATCTCTGGGGCCAACGTCCTGACTTTC.

The genes are TRBV2 and TRBJ2-7; the match to TRBD2 covers 9 bases. CDR3 length: 15 amino acids. Germline CDR1 and CDR2: SNHLY and FYNNEI. V gave up 3 bases and J gave up 1 base; unmatched junction bases: 4. The CDR3 here is CASSEASGKSYEQYF. The CDR3 bases are TGTGCCAGCAGTGAGGCTAGCGGGAAATCCTACGAGCAGTACTTC.

This clonotype is classed as medium-sized. This sequence joins TRBV2 and TRBJ2-1; 7 bases align to TRBD2. From germline, CDR1 is SNHLY and CDR2 FYNNEI. This CDR3 has 15 residues. V lost 7 bases, J lost 8 bases, and 14 bases stayed unmatched. The CDR3 coding sequence is TGTGCCAGCACCGGCCCGGGGGGATGGAGTGATGAGCAGTTCTTC. Amino acids: CASTGPGGWSDEQFF.

Turning to this clonotype: No conserved phenylalanine or tryptophan is present at the end of the CDR3, so a read error is the likely explanation. The limits of the CDR3 on the DNA are not certain, so only TCRdb's listed CDR3 is given. The V call is TRBV7-6, the J call TRBJ2-6. The V gene's germline CDR1 is SGHVS and CDR2 FNYEAQ. The CDR3 is 18 amino acids in total, end residues counted. The CDR3 loop is CASSLVRWHRILRAVLRP.

By its share, this clonotype is medium-sized. This chain links TRBV12-3 or TRBV12-4 with TRBJ2-7, with a possible D match to TRBD1 (5 bases). The CDR3 loop spans 12 amino acids. The ends were cut back, 4 bases at V and 6 bases at J, with 10 bases in the middle. CDR3 in amino acids: CASSSGRVEQYF. CDR3 DNA: TGTGCCAGCAGTTCGGGCAGGGTCGAGCAGTACTTC.

This clonotype is categorized as large. The rearrangement joins TRBV6-1 to TRBJ2-3; D perhaps matches TRBD1 (5 bases). Trimming shortened V by 5 bases and J by 2 bases, and 11 bases separated the two germline ends. The germline CDR1 and CDR2 sequences are MNHNS and SASEGT. There are 14 residues in the CDR3. The CDR3 DNA follows: TGTGCCAGCAGTTGGACACTATCCACAGATACGCAGTATTTT. Its protein is CASSWTLSTDTQYF.

This clonotype came up many times. V usage is TRBV19 and J usage is TRBJ1-1; tentatively, D is TRBD1 (6 bases). V dropped 7 bases and J dropped 2 bases, with 11 bases sitting between them. The CDR3 totals 13 residues. Germline values: CDR1 LNHDA, CDR2 SQIVND (reference sequence). CDR3 bases: TGTGCCAGTATTAGGACAGCTAACACTGAAGCTTTCTTT. Its translation: CASIRTANTEAFF.

This clonotype came up a few times. The V call is TRBV18, the J call TRBJ2-1, with no clear D. CDR1 and CDR2 from the germline V gene are KGHSH and LQKENI. The V gene lost 3 bases and the J gene lost 6 bases, with 3 bases spanning the gap. The CDR3 consists of 11 residues. The CDR3 sequence is CASSPSNEQFF. As DNA, the CDR3 is TGTGCCAGCTCACCGAGCAATGAGCAGTTCTTC.

This clonotype has a handful of counts. This chain links TRBV19 with TRBJ2-5; D tentatively fits TRBD1 or TRBD2 (5 bases each). V was clipped by 1 base and J by 7 bases, with 13 bases between them. The germline gives CDR1 LNHDA, CDR2 SQIVND (reference sequence). The CDR3 covers 14 residues. CDR3 bases: TGTGCCAGTAGTATAGCACAGGTCGGAGGGACCCAGTACTTC. It translates to CASSIAQVGGTQYF. Supplemented by reference TRBV19 and TRBJ2-5, the full variable domain reads DGGITQSPKYLFRKEGQNVTLSCEQNLNHDAMYWYRQDPGQGLRLIYYSQIVNDFQKGDIAEGYSVSREKKESFPLTVTSAQKNPTAFYLCASSIAQVGGTQYFGPGTRLLVL.

A word on this clonotype: This clone may be a read error of a much larger clone one base away. The V call is TRBV5-4, the J call TRBJ2-5, with 7 bases that match TRBD2. The CDR3 has 13 residues. Germline V gene sequence: CDR1 SGHNT, CDR2 YYREEE (reference sequence). J was trimmed by 11 bases and V by 4 bases; bases with no gene match: 11. The CDR3 DNA reads TGTGCCAGCAGCCCGCAAGCGGGGAATGAGCAGTACTTC. Its translation is CASSPQAGNEQYF.

This clonotype was seen repeatedly, ten times or more. The CDR3 does not end in the conserved phenylalanine or tryptophan, so this is likely a read error. The limits of the CDR3 on the DNA are not certain, so only TCRdb's listed CDR3 is given. This chain joins TRBV7-9 and TRBJ2-7; the table names TRBD1, a call not compared with the DNA. Germline lookup yields CDR1 SEHNR and CDR2 FQNEAQ (reference sequence). With termini counted, the CDR3 has 16 amino acids. The CDR3 region is CASSEGTEYYGYTFGS.

This clonotype is categorized as medium-sized. The J gene is TRBJ1-2, the V gene TRBV6-1; D is ambiguous. V was clipped by 2 bases and J by 8 bases, with 6 bases between them. The germline gives CDR1 MNHNS, CDR2 SASEGT. The CDR3 runs 11 residues. CDR3 nucleotides: TGTGCCAGCAGTGAACGAGGAGGCTACACCTTC. As protein: CASSERGGYTF.

This clonotype is deemed medium-sized (0.01 to 0.1%). The chain is built from TRBV7-9 and TRBJ2-2; TRBD1 might be the D (6 bases). CDR3 length: 17 residues. Germline-derived CDR1 and CDR2 are SEHNR and FQNEAQ (reference sequence). V was trimmed by 5 bases and J by 4 bases, leaving 20 bases between them. The CDR3 region has the DNA TGTGCCAGCAGCCCCTATAGGGGGACCCTCGCCACCGGGGAGCTGTTTTTT. It yields the protein CASSPYRGTLATGELFF.

This clonotype is medium-sized (0.01 to 0.1%). The DNA for the CDR3 is TGTGCCAGCAGTCCGGGGGCGATGAGCAATCAGCCCCAGCATTTT. Its translation is CASSPGAMSNQPQHF. This chain connects TRBV12-3 or TRBV12-4 to TRBJ1-5, with a tentative D call TRBD1 (6 bases). Trimming left V 5 bases short and J 1 base short, with 12 bases between. The CDR3 has 15 amino acids.

This clonotype was recorded at least ten times. The rearrangement joins TRBV27 to TRBJ2-5; D not resolved. The CDR3 extends over 15 amino acids. The V end was cut by 2 bases, the J end by 7 bases, with 17 bases between. In germline, CDR1 is MNHEY, CDR2 SMNVEV (reference sequence). The CDR3 reads CASSLAGSPGWTQYF. CDR3 DNA: TGTGCCAGCAGTTTAGCCGGCTCCCCTGGTTGGACCCAGTACTTC.

The gene calls are TRBV2 and TRBJ2-3; possible D gene TRBD2, 6 bases. The CDR3 has 17 amino acids. V lost 2 bases, J lost 0 bases, and 15 bases lay in between. CDR1 and CDR2 from the germline V gene are SNHLY and FYNNEI. The CDR3 DNA reads as TGTGCCAGCAGTGAAACGGGGGAGTCCTCCAGCACAGATACGCAGTATTTT. Its translation is CASSETGESSSTDTQYF. The full variable domain, rest sourced from reference TRBV2 and TRBJ2-3, is EPEVTQTPSHQVTQMGQEVILRCVPISNHLYFYWYRQILGQKVEFLVSFYNNEISEKSEIFDDQFSVERPDGSNFTLKIRSTKLEDSAMYFCASSETGESSSTDTQYFGPGTRLTVL.

A remark on this clonotype: The junction differs from germline at one of its ends, possibly a read error. The chain couples TRBV19 to TRBJ1-1, with D maybe TRBD1 (5 bases). The CDR3 covers 16 residues. The germline CDR1 and CDR2 sequences are LNHDA and SQIVND (reference sequence). CDR3 residues: CASSSSVGRLNTGAFF. For the CDR3, the DNA is TGTGCCAGTAGTAGCTCGGTGGGACGGTTGAACACTGGAGCTTTCTTT.

This clonotype is labeled medium-sized. This rearrangement joins TRBV6-1 to TRBJ2-1; 9 bases agree with TRBD2. Germline CDR1 MNHNS, CDR2 SASEGT. The trim removed 8 bases at V and 6 bases at J, leaving 5 bases unmatched. CDR3 length: 13 amino acids. The CDR3 DNA is TGTGCCAGCGGACGCGGGGGGGCCAATGAGCAGTTCTTC. Amino acids: CASGRGGANEQFF.

The chain recombines TRBV2 with TRBJ1-5; 12 positions agree with TRBD1. The germline V gene encodes CDR1 SNHLY and CDR2 FYNNEI. The V and J ends lost 5 bases and 7 bases, in that order; junction bases with no gene match: 6. The CDR3 sequence is 15 residues long. The CDR3 here is CASSRDRGREQPQHF. The CDR3 DNA sequence: TGTGCCAGCAGTCGGGACAGGGGGCGGGAACAGCCCCAGCATTTT.